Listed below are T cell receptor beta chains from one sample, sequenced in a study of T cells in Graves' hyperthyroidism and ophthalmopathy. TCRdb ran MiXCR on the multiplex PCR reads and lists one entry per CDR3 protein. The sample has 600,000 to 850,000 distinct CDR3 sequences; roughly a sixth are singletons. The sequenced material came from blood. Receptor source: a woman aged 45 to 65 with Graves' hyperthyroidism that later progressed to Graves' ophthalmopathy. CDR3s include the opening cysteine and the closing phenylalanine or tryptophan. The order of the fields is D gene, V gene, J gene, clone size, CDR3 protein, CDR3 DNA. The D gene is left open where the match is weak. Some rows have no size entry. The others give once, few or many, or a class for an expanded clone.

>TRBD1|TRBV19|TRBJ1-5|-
CASTIEIGRGRGRGQPQHF
TGTGCCAGTACTATCGAGATAGGTAGGGGGCGAGGTCGTGGTCAGCCCCAGCATTTT
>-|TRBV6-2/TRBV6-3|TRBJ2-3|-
CASMDSQITDTQYF
TGTGCCAGCATGGACAGCCAAATCACAGATACGCAGTATTTT
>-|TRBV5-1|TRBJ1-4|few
CASSSVVGATNEKLFF
TGCGCCAGCAGCTCGGTGGTGGGGGCAACTAATGAAAAACTGTTTTTT
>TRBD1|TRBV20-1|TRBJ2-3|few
CSAAIQGASDTQYF
TGCAGTGCCGCAATACAGGGGGCATCGGATACGCAGTATTTT
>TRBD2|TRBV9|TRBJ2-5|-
CASSVVGSGGETQYF
TGTGCCAGCAGCGTAGTAGGTAGCGGGGGGGAGACCCAGTACTTC
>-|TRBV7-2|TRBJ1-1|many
CASSLATAAARNTEAFF
TGTGCCAGCAGCTTAGCCACGGCAGCTGCTAGGAACACTGAAGCTTTCTTT
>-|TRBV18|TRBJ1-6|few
CASSPKTASYNSPLHF
TGTGCCAGCTCACCAAAGACAGCTTCCTATAATTCACCCCTCCACTTT
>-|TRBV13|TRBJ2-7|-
CASSLGTGSGSYEQYF
TGTGCCAGCAGCTTAGGGACAGGATCGGGGTCCTACGAGCAGTACTTC
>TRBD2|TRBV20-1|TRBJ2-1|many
CSARRDPGTSVTYNEQFF
TGCAGTGCTAGAAGAGACCCCGGGACTAGCGTAACCTACAATGAGCAGTTCTTC
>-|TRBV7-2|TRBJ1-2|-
CASSSTTGSNYGYTF
TGTGCCAGCAGCTCCACGACAGGATCTAACTATGGCTACACCTTC